Below are 2 T cell receptor beta chains sequenced from a single sample in a study of monozygotic twins with inflammatory bowel disease. Reanalyzing the 5' RACE reads, TCRdb keeps one entry per CDR3 protein, without DNA. Its table records 210,000 or so distinct CDR3 sequences. Material for sequencing was blood. These receptor sequences come from a human donor with ulcerative colitis or Crohn's disease, or a healthy co-twin of an affected twin (not recorded which).

This chain joins TRBV9 and TRBJ2-1; TCRdb designates TRBD2, a call that cannot be tested without DNA. The germline gives CDR1 SGDLS, CDR2 YYNGEE. The CDR3 is 15 amino acids. This CDR3 is CASSVLSGGADEQFF.

The gene calls are TRBV18 and TRBJ2-7; with no DNA, the TCRdb D assignment of TRBD1 cannot be verified. The CDR3 spans 13 residues. The germline V gene has CDR1 KGHSH and CDR2 LQKENI. The CDR3 here is CASSLDRAYEQYF. Full variable domain (outside the CDR3, taken from reference TRBV18 and TRBJ2-7): NAGVMQNPRHLVRRRGQEARLRCSPMKGHSHVYWYRQLPEEGLKFMVYLQKENIIDESGMPKERFSAEFPKEGPSILRIQQVVRGDSAAYFCASSLDRAYEQYFGPGTRLTVT.